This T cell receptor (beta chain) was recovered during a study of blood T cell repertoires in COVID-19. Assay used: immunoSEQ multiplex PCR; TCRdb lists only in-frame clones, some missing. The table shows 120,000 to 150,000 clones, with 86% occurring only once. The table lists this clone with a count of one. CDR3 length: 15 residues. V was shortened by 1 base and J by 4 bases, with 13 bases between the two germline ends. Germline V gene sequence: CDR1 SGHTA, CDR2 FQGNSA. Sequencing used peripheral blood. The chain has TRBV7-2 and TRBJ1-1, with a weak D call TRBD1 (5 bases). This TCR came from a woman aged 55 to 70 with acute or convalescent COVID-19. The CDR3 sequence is CASSLGGGLGTEAFF. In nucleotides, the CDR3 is TGTGCCAGCAGCTTAGGGGGGGGTTTGGGCACTGAAGCTTTCTTT.